A single T cell receptor (beta chain) is shown here with its context. This entry comes from a study of T cell repertoires in cytomegalovirus infection. One entry per CDR3 protein, called by TCRdb with MiXCR from the reads. This sample carries some 180,000 distinct CDR3 sequences, 8% to 10% of them seen once, and the ten largest clones take approximately 4.2%. This CDR3 has 14 residues. J was trimmed by 3 bases and V by 6 bases; bases with no gene match: 5. The V gene's germline CDR1 is DFQATT and CDR2 SNEGSKA (reference sequence). Sequencing input: PBMCs. The TCR comes from a human donor in good health (CMV status not recorded). Some clones in this sample may be carry-over from other donors' samples. The genes are TRBV20-1 and TRBJ2-6, with 7 bases aligning to TRBD1. CDR3 amino acids: CSASTGFGANVLTF. The DNA for the CDR3 is TGCAGTGCGTCGACAGGGTTTGGGGCCAACGTCCTGACTTTC.